The clone carrying this TCR beta chain was recorded many times. Its antigen is not identified. The data derive from a study of neurological immune-mediated disorders. Regarding the study as a whole: The expanded clones of different subjects shared no CDR3 amino acid sequences (suggesting private repertoires in all groups). Association of the multiple sclerosis repertoire cluster with clinical or MRI features was not observed for any feature.

The cDNA was generated by 5'RACE with 10-nucleotide random UMIs. TCRdb redid the calling of the 5' RACE reads with MiXCR, one entry per CDR3 protein. The table records about 52,000 distinct CDR3 sequences, 3.6% of them present only once. Germline CDR1 is SGHTA and CDR2 is FQGNSA. This CDR3 is 13 amino acids long. Trimming at V came to 4 bases and at J to 4 bases, leaving 1 base not matched to a gene. The clonotype originates from a man aged 30-40 years with multiple sclerosis. The sequencing input was PBMCs. The V and J genes are TRBV7-2 and TRBJ2-5; TRBD2 matches 9 bases. For the CDR3, the DNA is TGTGCCAGCAGCTATAGCGGGGGAGAGACCCAGTACTTC. This translates into CASSYSGGETQYF.